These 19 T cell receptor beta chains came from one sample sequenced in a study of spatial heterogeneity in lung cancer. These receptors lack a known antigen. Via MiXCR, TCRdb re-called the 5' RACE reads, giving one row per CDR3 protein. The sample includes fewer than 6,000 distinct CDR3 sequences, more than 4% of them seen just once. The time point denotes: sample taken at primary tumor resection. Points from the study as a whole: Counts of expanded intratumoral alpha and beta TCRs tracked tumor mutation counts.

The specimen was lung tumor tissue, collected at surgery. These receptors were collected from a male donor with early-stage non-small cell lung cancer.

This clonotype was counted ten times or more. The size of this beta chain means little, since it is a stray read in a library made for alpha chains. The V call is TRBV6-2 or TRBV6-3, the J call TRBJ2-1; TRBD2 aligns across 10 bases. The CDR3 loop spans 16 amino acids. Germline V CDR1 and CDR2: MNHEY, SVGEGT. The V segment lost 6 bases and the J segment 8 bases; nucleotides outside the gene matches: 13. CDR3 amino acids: CASRTTTKRGGDEQFF. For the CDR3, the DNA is TGTGCCAGCAGGACTACAACAAAGCGGGGGGGCGATGAGCAGTTCTTC.

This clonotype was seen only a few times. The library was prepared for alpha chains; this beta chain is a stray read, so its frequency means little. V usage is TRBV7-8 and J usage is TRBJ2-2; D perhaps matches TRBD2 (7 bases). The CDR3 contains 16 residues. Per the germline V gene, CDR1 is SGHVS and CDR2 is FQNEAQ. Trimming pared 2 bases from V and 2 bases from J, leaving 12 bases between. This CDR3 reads CASSLRGGSNTGELFF. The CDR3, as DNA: TGTGCCAGCAGCTTACGCGGGGGCTCTAACACCGGGGAGCTGTTTTTT.

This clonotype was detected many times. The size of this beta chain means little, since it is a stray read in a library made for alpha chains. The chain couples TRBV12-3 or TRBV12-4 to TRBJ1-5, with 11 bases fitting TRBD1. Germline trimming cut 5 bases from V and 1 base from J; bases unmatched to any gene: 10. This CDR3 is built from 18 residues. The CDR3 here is CASSPGTGGGGSNQPQHF. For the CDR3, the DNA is TGTGCCAGCAGTCCCGGGACAGGGGGAGGAGGGAGCAATCAGCCCCAGCATTTT.

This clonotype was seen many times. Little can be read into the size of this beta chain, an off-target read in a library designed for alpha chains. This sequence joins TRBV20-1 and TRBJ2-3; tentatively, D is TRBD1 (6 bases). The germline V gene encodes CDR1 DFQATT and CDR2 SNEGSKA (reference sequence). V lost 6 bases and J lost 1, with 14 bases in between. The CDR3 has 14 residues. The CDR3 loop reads CSAMDSLGTDTQYF. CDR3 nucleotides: TGCAGTGCGATGGACAGCCTTGGCACAGATACGCAGTATTTT.

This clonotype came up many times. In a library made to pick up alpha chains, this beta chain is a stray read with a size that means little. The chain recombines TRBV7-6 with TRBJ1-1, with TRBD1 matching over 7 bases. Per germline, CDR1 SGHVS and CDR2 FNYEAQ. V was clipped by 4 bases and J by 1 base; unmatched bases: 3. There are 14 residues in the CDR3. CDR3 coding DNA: TGTGCCAGCAGCTCGGGGACAGCGAACACTGAAGCTTTCTTT. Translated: CASSSGTANTEAFF.

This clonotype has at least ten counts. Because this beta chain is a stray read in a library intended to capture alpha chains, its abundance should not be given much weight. CDR3 region: CASSFRDYKDTQYF. The DNA of the CDR3 is TGTGCCAGCAGCTTCCGGGACTACAAGGATACGCAGTATTTT. The chain employs TRBV7-2 and TRBJ2-3; 7 bases align to TRBD2. Germline V gene lookup returns CDR1 SGHTA and CDR2 FQGNSA. The CDR3 is 14 residues long. Trimming at V came to 3 bases and at J to 6 bases, leaving 6 bases not matched to a gene.

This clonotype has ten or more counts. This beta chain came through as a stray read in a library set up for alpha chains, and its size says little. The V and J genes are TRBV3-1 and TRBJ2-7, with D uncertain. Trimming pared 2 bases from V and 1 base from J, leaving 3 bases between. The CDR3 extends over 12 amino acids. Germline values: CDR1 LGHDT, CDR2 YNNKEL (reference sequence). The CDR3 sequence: CASSQLSYEQYF. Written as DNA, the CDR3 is TGTGCCAGCAGCCAATTATCCTACGAGCAGTACTTC.

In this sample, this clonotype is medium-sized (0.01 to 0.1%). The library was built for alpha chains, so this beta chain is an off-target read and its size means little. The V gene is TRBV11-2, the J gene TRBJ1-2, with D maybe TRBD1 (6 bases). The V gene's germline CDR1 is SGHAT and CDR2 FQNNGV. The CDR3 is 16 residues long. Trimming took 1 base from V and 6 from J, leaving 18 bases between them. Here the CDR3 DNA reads TGTGCCAGCAGCTTAGTAAACAGGGAGGGGTCCAATGGCTACACCTTC. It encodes CASSLVNREGSNGYTF.

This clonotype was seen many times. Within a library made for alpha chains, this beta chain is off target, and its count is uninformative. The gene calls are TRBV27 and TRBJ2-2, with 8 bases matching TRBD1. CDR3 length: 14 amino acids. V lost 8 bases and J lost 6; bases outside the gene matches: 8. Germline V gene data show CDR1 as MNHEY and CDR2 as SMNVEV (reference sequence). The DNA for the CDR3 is TGTGCCAGCGGCACACAGGGGGGTCCCGGGGAGCTGTTTTTT. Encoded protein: CASGTQGGPGELFF.

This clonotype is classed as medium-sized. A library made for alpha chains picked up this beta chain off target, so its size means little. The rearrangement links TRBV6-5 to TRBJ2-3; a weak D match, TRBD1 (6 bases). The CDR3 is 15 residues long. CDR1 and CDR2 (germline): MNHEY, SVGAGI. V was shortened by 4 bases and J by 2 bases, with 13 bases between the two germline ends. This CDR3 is CASSSPGQPTDTQYF. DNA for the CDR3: TGTGCCAGCAGTTCCCCCGGACAGCCCACAGATACGCAGTATTTT.

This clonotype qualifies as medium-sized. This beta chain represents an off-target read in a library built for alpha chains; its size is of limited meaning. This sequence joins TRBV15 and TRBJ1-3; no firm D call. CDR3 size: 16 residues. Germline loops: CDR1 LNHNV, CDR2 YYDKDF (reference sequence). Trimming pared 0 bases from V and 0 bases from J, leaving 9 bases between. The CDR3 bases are TGTGCCACCAGCAGAGATCCCGGATTCTCTGGAAACACCATATATTTT. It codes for CATSRDPGFSGNTIYF.

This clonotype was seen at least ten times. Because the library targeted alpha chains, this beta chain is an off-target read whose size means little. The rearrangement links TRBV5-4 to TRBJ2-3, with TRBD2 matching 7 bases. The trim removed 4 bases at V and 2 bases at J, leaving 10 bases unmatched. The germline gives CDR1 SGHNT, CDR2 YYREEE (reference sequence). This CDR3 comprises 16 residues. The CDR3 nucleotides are TGTGCCAGCAGCCCTCGGGCGGGAGTGTACACAGATACGCAGTATTTT. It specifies CASSPRAGVYTDTQYF.

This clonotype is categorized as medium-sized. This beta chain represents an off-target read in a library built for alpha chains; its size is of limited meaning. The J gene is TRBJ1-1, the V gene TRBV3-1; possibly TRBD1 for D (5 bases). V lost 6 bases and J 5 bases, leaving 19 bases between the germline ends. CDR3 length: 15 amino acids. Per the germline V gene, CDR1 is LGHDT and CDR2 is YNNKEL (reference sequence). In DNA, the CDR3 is TGTGCCAGCAGTCAAAGGGGTATACCCTGGACTGAAGCTTTCTTT. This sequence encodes CASSQRGIPWTEAFF.

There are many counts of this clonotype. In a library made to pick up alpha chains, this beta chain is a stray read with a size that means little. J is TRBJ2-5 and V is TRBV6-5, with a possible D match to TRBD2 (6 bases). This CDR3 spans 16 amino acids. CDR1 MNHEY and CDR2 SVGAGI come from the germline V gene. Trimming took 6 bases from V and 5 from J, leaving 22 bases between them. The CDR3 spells CASRTGPHLGGETQYF. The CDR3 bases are TGTGCCAGCAGAACGGGACCGCACCTAGGAGGGGAGACCCAGTACTTC.

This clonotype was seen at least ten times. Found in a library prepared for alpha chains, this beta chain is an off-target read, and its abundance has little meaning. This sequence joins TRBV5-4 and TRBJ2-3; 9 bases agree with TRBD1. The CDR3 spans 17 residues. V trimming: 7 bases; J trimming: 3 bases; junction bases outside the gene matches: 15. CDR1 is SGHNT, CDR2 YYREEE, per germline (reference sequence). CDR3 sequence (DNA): TGTGCCAGCGCCAGGGGACAGGGTGAAAGTTGGACAGATACGCAGTATTTT. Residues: CASARGQGESWTDTQYF.

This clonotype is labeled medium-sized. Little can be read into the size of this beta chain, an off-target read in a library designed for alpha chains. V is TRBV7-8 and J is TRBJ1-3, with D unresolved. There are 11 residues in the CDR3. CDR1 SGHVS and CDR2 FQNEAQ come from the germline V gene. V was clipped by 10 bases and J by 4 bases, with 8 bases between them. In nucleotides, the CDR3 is TGTGCCACCGTGTCGGGAAACACCATATATTTT. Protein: CATVSGNTIYF.

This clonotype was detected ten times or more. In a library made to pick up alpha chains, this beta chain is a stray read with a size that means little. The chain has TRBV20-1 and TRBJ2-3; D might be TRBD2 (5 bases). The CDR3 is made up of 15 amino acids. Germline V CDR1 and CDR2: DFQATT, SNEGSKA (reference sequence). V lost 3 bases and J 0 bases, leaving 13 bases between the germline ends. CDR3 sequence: CSASYRRESTDTQYF. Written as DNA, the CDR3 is TGCAGTGCTAGTTATAGACGGGAAAGCACAGATACGCAGTATTTT.

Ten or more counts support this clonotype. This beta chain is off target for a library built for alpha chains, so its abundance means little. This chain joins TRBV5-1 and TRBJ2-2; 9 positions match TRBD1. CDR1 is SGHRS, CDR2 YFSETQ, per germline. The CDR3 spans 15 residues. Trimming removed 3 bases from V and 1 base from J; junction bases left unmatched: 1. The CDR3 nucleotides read TGCGCCAGCAGCTCGGGACAGGGGAACACCGGGGAGCTGTTTTTT. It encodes CASSSGQGNTGELFF.

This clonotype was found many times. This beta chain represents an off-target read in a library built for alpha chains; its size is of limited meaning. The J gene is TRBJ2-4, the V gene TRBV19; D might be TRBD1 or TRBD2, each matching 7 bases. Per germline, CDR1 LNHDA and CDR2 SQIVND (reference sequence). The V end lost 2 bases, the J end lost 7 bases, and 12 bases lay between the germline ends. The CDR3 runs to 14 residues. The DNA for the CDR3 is TGTGCCAGTAGTATATACCAGGGGGGGAACATTCAGTACTTC. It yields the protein CASSIYQGGNIQYF.